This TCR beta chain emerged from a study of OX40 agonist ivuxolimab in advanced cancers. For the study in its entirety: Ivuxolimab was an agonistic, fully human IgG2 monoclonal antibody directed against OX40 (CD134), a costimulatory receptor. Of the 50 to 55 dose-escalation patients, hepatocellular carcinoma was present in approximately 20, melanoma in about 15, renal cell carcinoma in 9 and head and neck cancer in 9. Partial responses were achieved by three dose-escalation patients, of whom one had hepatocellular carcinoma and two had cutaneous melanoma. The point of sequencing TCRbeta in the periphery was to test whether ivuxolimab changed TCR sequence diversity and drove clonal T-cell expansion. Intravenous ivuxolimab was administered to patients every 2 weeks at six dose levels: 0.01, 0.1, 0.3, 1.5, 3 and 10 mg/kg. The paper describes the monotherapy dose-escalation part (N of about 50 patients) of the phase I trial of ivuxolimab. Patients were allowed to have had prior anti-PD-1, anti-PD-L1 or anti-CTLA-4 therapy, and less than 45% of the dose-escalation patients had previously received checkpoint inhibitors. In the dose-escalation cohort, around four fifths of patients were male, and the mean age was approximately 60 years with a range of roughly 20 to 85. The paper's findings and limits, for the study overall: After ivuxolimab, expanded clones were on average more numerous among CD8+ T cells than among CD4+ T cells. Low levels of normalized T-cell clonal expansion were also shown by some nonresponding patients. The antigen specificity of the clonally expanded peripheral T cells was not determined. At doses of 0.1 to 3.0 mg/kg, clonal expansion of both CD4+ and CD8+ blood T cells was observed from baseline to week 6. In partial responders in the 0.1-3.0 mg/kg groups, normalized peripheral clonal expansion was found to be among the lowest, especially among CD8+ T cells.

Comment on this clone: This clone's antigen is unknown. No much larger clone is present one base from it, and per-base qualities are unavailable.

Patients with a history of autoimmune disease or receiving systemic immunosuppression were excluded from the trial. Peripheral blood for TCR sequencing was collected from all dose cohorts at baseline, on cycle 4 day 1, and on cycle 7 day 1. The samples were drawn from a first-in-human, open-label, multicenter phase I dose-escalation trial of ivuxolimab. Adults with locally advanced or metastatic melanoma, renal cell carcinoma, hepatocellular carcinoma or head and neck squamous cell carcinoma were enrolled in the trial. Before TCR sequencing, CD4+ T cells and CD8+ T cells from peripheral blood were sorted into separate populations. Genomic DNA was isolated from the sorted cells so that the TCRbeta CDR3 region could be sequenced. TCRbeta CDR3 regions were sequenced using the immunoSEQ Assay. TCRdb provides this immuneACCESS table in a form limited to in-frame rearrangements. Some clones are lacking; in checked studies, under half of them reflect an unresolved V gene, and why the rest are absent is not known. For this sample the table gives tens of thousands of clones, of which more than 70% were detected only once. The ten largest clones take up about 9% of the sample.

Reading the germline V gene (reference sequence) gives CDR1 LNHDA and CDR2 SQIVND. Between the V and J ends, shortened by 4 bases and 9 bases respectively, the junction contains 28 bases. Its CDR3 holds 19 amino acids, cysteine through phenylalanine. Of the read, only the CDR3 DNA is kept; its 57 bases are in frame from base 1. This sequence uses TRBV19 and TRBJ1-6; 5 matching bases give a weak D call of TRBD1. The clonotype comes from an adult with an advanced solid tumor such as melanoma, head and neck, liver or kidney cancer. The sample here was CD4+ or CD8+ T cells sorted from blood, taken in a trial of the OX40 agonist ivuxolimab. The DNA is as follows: TGTGCCAGTAGTAGTAAGATAGCGGGGGGGACCACGCTTGGTTCACCCCTCCACTTT. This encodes CASSSKIAGGTTLGSPLHF. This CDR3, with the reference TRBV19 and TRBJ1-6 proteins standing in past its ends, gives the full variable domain DGGITQSPKYLFRKEGQNVTLSCEQNLNHDAMYWYRQDPGQGLRLIYYSQIVNDFQKGDIAEGYSVSREKKESFPLTVTSAQKNPTAFYLCASSSKIAGGTTLGSPLHFGNGTRLTVT.